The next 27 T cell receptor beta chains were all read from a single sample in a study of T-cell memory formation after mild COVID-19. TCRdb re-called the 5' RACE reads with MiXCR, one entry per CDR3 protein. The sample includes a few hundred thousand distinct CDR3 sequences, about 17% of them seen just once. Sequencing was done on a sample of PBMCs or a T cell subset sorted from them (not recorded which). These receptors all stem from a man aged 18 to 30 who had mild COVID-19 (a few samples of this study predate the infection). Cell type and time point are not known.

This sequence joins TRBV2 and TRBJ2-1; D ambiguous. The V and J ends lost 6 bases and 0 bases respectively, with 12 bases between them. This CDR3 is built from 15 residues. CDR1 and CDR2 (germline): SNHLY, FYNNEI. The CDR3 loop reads CASRWLQSSYNEQFF. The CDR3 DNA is TGTGCCAGCAGGTGGTTACAGAGCTCCTACAATGAGCAGTTCTTC.

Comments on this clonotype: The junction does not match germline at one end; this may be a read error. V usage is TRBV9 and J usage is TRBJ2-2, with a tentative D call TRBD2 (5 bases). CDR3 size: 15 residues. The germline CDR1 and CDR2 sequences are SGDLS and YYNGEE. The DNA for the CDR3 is TGTGCCAGCAGCGAGCAGGTGGCGAACACCGGGGAGATGTTTTTT. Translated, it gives CASSEQVANTGEMFF.

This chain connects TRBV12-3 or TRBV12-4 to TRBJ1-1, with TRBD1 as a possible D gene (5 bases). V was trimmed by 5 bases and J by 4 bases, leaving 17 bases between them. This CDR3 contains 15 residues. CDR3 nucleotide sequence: TGTGCCAGCAGTAAAAGCAGGGCTTTGGCCACTGAAGCTTTCTTT. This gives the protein CASSKSRALATEAFF.

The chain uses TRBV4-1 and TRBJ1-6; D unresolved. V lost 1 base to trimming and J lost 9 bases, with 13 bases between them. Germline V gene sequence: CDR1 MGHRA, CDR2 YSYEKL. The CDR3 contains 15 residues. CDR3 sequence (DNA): TGCGCCAGCAGCCAAGGTGAGGAAGGTAGTTCACCCCTCCACTTT. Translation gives CASSQGEEGSSPLHF.

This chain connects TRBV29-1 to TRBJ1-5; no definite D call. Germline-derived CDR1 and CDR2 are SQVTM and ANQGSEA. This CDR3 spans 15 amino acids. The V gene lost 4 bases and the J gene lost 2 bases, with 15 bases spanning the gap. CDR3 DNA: TGCAGCGTTGCCGACGGCTGGCTAGGCAATCAGCCCCAGCATTTT. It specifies CSVADGWLGNQPQHF. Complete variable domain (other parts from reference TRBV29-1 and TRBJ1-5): SAVISQKPSRDICQRGTSLTIQCQVDSQVTMMFWYRQQPGQSLTLIATANQGSEATYESGFVIDKFPISRPNLTFSTLTVSNMSPEDSSIYLCSVADGWLGNQPQHFGDGTRLSIL.

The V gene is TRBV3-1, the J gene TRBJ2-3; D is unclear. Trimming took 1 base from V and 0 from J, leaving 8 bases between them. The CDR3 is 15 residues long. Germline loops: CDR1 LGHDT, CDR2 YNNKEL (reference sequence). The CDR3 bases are TGTGCCAGCAGCCAAGGCTTGCGGAGCACAGATACGCAGTATTTT. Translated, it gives CASSQGLRSTDTQYF.

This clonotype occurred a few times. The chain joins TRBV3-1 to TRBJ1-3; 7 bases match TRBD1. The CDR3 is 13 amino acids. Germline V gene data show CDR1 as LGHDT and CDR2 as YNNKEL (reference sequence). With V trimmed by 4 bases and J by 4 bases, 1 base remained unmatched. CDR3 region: CASSPGQGNTIYF. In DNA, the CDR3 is TGTGCCAGCAGCCCGGGACAGGGAAACACCATATATTTT. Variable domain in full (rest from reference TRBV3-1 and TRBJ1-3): DTAVSQTPKYLVTQMGNDKSIKCEQNLGHDTMYWYKQDSKKFLKIMFSYNNKELIINETVPNRFSPKSPDKAHLNLHINSLELGDSAVYFCASSPGQGNTIYFGEGSWLTVV.

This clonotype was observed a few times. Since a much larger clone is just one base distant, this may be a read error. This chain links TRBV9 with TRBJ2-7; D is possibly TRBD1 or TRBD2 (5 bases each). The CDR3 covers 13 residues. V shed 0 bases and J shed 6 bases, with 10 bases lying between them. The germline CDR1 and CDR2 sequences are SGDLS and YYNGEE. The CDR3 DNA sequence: TGTGCCAGCAGCGTAGAGGTTGGGGGCGAGCAGTACTTC. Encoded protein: CASSVEVGGEQYF.

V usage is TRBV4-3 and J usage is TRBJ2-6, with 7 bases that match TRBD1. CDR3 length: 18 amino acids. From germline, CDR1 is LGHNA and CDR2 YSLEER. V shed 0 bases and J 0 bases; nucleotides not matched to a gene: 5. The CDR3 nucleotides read TGCGCCAGCAGCCAAGACGGGACAGAACTCTCTGGGGCCAACGTCCTGACTTTC. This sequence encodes CASSQDGTELSGANVLTF.

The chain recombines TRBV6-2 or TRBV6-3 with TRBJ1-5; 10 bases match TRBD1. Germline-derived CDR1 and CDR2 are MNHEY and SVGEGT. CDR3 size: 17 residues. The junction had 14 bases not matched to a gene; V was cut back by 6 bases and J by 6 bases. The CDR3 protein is CASSRAGTGVPGQPQHF. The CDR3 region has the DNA TGTGCCAGCAGCCGTGCCGGGACAGGGGTGCCGGGTCAGCCCCAGCATTTT.

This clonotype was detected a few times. The CDR3 sequence: CSATGVYTEAFF. CDR3 DNA sequence: TGCAGTGCTACGGGGGTCTACACTGAAGCTTTCTTT. The chain recombines TRBV20-1 with TRBJ1-1, with D perhaps matching TRBD1 (5 bases). Between the trimmed V and J ends, which lost 4 bases and 3 bases, there was a span of 9 bases. In germline, CDR1 is DFQATT, CDR2 SNEGSKA (reference sequence). The CDR3 totals 12 residues.

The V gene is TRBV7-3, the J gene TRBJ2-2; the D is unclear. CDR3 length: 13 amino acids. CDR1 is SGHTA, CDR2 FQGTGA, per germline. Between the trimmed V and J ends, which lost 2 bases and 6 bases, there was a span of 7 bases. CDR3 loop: CASSLEGPGELFF. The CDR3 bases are TGTGCCAGCAGCTTAGAAGGGCCCGGGGAGCTGTTTTTT.

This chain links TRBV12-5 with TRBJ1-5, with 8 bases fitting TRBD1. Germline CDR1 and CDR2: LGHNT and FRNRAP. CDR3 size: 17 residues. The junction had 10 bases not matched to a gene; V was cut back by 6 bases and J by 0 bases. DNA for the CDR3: TGTGCTAGTGGGCGCAATCCGGGGACAGGTAGCAATCAGCCCCAGCATTTT. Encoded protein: CASGRNPGTGSNQPQHF.

CDR3 coding DNA: TGCAGTGCATGTCCCCACGGCGATGAGCAGTTCTTC. Protein product: CSACPHGDEQFF. This chain connects TRBV20-1 to TRBJ2-1; no firm D call. Trimming left V 6 bases short and J 8 bases short, with 14 bases between. Germline values: CDR1 DFQATT, CDR2 SNEGSKA (reference sequence). CDR3 size: 12 residues.

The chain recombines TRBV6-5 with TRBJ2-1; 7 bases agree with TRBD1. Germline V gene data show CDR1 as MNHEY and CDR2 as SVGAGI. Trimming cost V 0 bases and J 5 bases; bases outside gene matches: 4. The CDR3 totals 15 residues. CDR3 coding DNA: TGTGCCAGCAGTTACTCGACAGGGAGAAACAATGAGCAGTTCTTC. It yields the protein CASSYSTGRNNEQFF.

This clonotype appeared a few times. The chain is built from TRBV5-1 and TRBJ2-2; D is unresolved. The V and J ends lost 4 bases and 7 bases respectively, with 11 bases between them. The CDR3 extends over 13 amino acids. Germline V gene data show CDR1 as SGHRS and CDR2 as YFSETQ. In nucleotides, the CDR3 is TGCGCCAGCAGCCCACGAACCGACGGGGAGCTGTTTTTT. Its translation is CASSPRTDGELFF.

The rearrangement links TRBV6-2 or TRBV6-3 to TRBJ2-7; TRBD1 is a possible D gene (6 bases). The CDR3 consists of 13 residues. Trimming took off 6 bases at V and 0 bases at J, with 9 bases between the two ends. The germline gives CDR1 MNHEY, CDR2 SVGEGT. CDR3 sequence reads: CASRKDSSYEQYV. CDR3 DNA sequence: TGTGCCAGCAGGAAGGACAGCTCCTACGAGCAGTACGTC.

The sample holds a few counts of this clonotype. In DNA form, the CDR3 reads TGTGCCAGCAGCCCCCGACAGGCCGCGAACACCGGGGAGCTGTTTTTT. This encodes CASSPRQAANTGELFF. V usage is TRBV7-8 and J usage is TRBJ2-2; D is possibly TRBD1 (6 bases). Germline CDR1 and CDR2: SGHVS and FQNEAQ. The CDR3 loop spans 16 amino acids. The ends were cut back, 5 bases at V and 0 bases at J, with 13 bases in the middle.

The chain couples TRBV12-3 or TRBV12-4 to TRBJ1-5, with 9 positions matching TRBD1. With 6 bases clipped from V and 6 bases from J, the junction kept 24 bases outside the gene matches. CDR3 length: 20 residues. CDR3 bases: TGTGCCAGCAGCTCTCGCCTGGGCTTTACAGGGGGCGCTTATCGTCAGCCCCAGCATTTT. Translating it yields CASSSRLGFTGGAYRQPQHF.

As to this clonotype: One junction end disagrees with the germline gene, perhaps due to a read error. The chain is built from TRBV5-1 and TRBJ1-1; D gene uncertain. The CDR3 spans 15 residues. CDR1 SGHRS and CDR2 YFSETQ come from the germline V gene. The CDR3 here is CASSLEVLANAEAFF. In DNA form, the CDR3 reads TGCGCCAGCAGCTTGGAGGTACTGGCGAACGCTGAAGCTTTCTTT.

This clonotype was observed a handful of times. CDR3 bases: TGTGCCAGCAGTTTAGCGCTAAGGGCATTCGGTGGCTACACCTTC. Amino acids: CASSLALRAFGGYTF. The rearrangement joins TRBV12-3 or TRBV12-4 to TRBJ1-2; D is uncertain. This CDR3 region has 15 residues. V dropped 0 bases and J dropped 7 bases, with 15 bases sitting between them.

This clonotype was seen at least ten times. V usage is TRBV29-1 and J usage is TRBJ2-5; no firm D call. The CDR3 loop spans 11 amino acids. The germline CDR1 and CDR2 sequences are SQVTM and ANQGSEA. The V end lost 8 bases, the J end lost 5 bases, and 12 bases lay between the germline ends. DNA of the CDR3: TGCAGCCTAATCTTGGGGGAGACCCAGTACTTC. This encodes CSLILGETQYF.

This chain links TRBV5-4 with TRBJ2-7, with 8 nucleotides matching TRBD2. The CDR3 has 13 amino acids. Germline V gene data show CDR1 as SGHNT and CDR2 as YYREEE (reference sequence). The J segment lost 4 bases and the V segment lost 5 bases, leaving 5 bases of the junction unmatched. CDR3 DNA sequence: TGTGCCAGCAGTAACGGGAGGGGGTACGAGCAGTACTTC. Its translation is CASSNGRGYEQYF.

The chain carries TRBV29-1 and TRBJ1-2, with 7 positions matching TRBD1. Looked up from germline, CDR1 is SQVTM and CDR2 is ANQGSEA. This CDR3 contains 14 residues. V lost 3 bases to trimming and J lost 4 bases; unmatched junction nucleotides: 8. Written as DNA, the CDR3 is TGCAGCGTTGAGGTTGACAGGGCCATCTATGGCTACACCTTC. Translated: CSVEVDRAIYGYTF.

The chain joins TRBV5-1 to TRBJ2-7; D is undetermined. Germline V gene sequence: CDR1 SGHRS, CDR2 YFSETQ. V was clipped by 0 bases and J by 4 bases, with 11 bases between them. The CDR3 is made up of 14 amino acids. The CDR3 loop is CASSLDNLIYEQYV. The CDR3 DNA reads TGCGCCAGCAGCTTGGACAACCTCATATACGAGCAGTACGTC.

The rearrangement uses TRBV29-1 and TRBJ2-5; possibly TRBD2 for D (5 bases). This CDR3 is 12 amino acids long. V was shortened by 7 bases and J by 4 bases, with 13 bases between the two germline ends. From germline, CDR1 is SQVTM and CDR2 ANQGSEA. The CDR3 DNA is TGCAGCGGGGATGGCCGGGGAGAGACCCAGTACTTC. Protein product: CSGDGRGETQYF.

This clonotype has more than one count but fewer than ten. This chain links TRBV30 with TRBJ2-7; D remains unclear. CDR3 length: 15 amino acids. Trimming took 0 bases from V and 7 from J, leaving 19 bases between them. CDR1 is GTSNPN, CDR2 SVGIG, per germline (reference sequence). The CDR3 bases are TGTGCCTGGAGTGTAAGTTCGGAAGGGTCGTGGGAGCAGTACTTC. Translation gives CAWSVSSEGSWEQYF.